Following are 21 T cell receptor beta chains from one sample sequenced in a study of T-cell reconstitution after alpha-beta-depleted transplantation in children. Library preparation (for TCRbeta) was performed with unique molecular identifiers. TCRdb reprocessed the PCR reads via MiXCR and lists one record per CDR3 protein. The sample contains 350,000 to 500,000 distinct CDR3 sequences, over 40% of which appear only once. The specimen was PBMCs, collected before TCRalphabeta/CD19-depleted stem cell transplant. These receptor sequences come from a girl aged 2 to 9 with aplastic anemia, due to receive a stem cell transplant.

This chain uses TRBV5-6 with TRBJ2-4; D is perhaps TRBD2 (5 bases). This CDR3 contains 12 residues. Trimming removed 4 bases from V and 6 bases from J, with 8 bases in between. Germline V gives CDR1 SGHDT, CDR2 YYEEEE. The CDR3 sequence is CASSRTGNIQYF. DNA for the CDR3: TGTGCCAGCAGCCGGACTGGAAACATTCAGTACTTC.

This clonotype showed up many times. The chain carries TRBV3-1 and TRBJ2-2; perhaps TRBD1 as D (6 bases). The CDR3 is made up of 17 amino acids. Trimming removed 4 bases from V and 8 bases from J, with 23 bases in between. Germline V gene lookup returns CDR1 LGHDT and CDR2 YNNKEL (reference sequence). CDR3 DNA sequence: TGTGCCAGCAGCCTAACCGGGACACCCAGATTTTTGGGGGAGCTGTTTTTT. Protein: CASSLTGTPRFLGELFF.

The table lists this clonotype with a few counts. The CDR3 DNA sequence: TGTGCCAGCAGCCAAAGATTCCTCTACGAGCAGTACTTC. This codes for CASSQRFLYEQYF. The V and J genes are TRBV3-1 and TRBJ2-7; D remains unclear. V shed 2 bases and J shed 3 bases, with 8 bases lying between them. There are 13 residues in the CDR3. Germline V CDR1 and CDR2: LGHDT, YNNKEL (reference sequence).

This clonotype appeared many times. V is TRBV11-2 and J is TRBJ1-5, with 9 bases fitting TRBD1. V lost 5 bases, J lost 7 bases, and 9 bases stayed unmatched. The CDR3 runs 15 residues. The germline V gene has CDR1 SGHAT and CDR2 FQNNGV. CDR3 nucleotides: TGTGCCAGCAGCGACGGGACAGGGAGTAGGCAGCCCCAGCATTTT. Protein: CASSDGTGSRQPQHF.

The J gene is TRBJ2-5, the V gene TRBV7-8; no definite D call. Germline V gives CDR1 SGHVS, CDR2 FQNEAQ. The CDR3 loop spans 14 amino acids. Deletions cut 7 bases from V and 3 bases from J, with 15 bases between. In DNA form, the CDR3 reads TGTGCCAGCACCCCTAGGGCTCCCGAAGAGACCCAGTACTTC. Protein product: CASTPRAPEETQYF.

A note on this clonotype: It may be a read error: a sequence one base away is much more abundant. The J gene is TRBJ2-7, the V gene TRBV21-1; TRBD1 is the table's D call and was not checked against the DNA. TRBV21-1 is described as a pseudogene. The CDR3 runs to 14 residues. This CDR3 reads CASSLRDGPYEQYF. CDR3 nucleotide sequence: TGTGCCAGCAGCCTCCGGGACGGGCCCTACGAGCAGTACTTC.

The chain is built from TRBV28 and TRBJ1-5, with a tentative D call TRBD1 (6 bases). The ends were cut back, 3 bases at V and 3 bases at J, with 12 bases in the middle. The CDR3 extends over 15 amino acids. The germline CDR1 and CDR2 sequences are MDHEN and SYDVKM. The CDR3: CASSFGQGYNQPQHF. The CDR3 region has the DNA TGTGCCAGCAGTTTCGGCCAGGGGTACAATCAGCCCCAGCATTTT.

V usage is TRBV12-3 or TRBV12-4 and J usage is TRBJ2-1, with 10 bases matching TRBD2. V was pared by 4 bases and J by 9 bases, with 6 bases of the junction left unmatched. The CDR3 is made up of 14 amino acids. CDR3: CASSSSGRGGEQFF. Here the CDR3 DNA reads TGTGCCAGCAGTTCCAGCGGGAGGGGAGGTGAGCAGTTCTTC.

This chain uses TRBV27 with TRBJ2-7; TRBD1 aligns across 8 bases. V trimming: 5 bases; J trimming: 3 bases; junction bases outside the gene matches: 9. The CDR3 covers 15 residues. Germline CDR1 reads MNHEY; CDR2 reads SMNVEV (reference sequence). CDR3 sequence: CASSPLGTGIYEQYF. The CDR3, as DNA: TGTGCCAGCAGTCCCCTAGGGACAGGAATCTACGAGCAGTACTTC.

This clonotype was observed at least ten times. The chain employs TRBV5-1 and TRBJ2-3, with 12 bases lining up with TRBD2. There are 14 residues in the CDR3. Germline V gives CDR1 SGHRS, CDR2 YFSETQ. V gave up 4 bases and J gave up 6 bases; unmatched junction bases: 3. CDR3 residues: CASSLTSGGDTQYF. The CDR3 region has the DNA TGCGCCAGCAGCCTCACTAGCGGGGGGGATACGCAGTATTTT.

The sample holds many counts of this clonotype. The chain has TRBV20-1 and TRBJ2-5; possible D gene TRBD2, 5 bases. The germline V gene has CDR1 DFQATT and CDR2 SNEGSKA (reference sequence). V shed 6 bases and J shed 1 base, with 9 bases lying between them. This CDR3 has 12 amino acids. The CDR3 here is CSARLIQETQYF. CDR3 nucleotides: TGCAGTGCAAGACTAATCCAAGAGACCCAGTACTTC.

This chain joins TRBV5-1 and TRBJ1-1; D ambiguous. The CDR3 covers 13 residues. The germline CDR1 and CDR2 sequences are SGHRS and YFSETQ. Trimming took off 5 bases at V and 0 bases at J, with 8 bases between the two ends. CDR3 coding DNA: TGCGCCAGCAGACTCCAGGTGAACACTGAAGCTTTCTTT. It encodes CASRLQVNTEAFF.

CDR3 protein: CASREAGTSVSYEQYF. CDR3 coding DNA: TGTGCCAGCAGAGAGGCCGGGACTTCTGTCTCCTACGAGCAGTACTTC. The chain couples TRBV28 to TRBJ2-7, with TRBD2 as a possible D gene (6 bases). The CDR3 has 16 residues. Germline V gene sequence: CDR1 MDHEN, CDR2 SYDVKM. The V and J ends lost 6 bases and 0 bases respectively, with 18 bases between them.

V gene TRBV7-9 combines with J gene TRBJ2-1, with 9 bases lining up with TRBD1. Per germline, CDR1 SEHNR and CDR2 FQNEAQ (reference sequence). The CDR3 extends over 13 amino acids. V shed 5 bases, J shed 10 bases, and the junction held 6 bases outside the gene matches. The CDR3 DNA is TGTGCCAGCAGCGCGGGACAGGGAAAAGAGCAGTTCTTC. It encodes CASSAGQGKEQFF.

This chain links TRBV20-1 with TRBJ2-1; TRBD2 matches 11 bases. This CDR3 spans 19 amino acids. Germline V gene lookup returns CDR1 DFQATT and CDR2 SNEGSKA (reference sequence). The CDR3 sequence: CSLRGRAGETSGSLNEQFF. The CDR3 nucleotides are TGCAGCTTGCGCGGCCGGGCTGGGGAAACTAGCGGGAGTTTGAATGAGCAGTTCTTC.

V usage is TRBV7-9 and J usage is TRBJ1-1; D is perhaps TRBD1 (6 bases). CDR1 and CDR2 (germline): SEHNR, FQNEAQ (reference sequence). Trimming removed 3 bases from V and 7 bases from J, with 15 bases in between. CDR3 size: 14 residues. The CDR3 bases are TGTGCCAGCAGCTTCGGTACCGGGGGCTATGAAGCTTTCTTT. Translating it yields CASSFGTGGYEAFF.

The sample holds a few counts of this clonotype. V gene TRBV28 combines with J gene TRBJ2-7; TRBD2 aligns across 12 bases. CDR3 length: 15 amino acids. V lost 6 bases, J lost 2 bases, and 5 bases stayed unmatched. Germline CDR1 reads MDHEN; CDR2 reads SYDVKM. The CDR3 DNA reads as TGTGCCAGCAGGCCGAGGACTAGCGGGGCCTACGAGCAGTACTTC. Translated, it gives CASRPRTSGAYEQYF.

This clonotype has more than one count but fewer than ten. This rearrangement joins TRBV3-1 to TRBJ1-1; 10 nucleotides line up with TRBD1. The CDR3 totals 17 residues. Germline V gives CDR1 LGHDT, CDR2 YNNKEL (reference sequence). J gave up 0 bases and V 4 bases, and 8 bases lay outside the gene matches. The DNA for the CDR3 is TGTGCCAGCAGCCCAAGGACAGGGGGGGCCATGAACACTGAAGCTTTCTTT. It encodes CASSPRTGGAMNTEAFF.

DNA for the CDR3: TGCAGTGCCCCCAACTACGGGTTAGGCTACACCTTC. As protein: CSAPNYGLGYTF. The rearrangement uses TRBV20-1 and TRBJ1-2; D is ambiguous. Trimming cost V 6 bases and J 8 bases, with 16 bases left between them. Germline V gives CDR1 DFQATT, CDR2 SNEGSKA (reference sequence). The CDR3 extends over 12 amino acids.

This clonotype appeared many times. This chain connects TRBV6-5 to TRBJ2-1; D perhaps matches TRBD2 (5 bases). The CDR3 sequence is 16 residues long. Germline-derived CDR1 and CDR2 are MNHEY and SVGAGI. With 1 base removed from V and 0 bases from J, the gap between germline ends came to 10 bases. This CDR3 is CASSYYLGSSYNEQFF. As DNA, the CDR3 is TGTGCCAGCAGTTACTACCTAGGGAGCTCCTACAATGAGCAGTTCTTC.

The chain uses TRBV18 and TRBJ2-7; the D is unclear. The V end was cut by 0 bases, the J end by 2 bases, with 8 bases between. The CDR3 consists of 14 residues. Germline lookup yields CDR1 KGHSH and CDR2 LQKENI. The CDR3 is CASSPPSYPYEQYF. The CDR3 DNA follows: TGTGCCAGCTCACCACCGAGTTATCCCTACGAGCAGTACTTC.